These 9 T cell receptor beta chains share one sample of origin, sequenced in a study of T cell responses to AZD1222 COVID-19 vaccine. Here immunoSEQ multiplex PCR was the method, and the copy in TCRdb shows in-frame clones only, minus some. The table shows about 190,000 clones, with roughly 93% occurring only once. Sequencing used peripheral blood, obtained on day 0 of AZD1222 vaccination. The receptors originated from an adult in good health.

The rearrangement uses TRBV14 and TRBJ2-7; 9 bases match TRBD2. With V trimmed by 1 base and J by 5 bases, 9 bases remained unmatched. Per germline, CDR1 SGHDN and CDR2 FVKESK. CDR3 length: 16 amino acids. CDR3 sequence reads: CASSQGEVAGADEQYF. The CDR3 nucleotides read TGTGCCAGCAGCCAAGGAGAGGTAGCGGGAGCGGACGAGCAGTACTTC.

CDR3: CASSDSGTGGAWSF. The CDR3 DNA follows: TGTGCCAGCAGCGACTCCGGGACAGGGGGCGCTTGGTCCTTC. The chain combines TRBV21-1 with TRBJ1-2; the table's D call of TRBD1 was not tested on the DNA. TRBV21-1 has pseudogene status. The length of the CDR3 is 14 residues.

The chain recombines TRBV4-3 with TRBJ1-2; D is undetermined. The CDR3 has 14 amino acids. V was pared by 0 bases and J by 5 bases, with 10 bases between. Germline CDR1 is LGHNA and CDR2 is YSLEER. The CDR3 loop reads CASSQDSAGYGYTF. DNA of the CDR3: TGCGCCAGCAGCCAAGATAGTGCGGGGTATGGCTACACCTTC.

The chain carries TRBV11-1 and TRBJ2-7; a weak D match, TRBD2 (5 bases). CDR3 length equals 15 residues. The germline V gene has CDR1 SGHAT and CDR2 FQDESV (reference sequence). Between the trimmed V and J ends, which lost 2 bases and 3 bases, there was a span of 14 bases. Written as DNA, the CDR3 is TGTGCCAGCAGCTTAACTGCTAGCTTGTTCTACGAGCAGTACTTC. It yields the protein CASSLTASLFYEQYF.

The chain recombines TRBV27 with TRBJ1-5, with 9 bases aligning to TRBD1. CDR3 length: 14 amino acids. CDR1 and CDR2 from the germline V gene are MNHEY and SMNVEV (reference sequence). The junction had 2 bases not matched to a gene; V was cut back by 4 bases and J by 4 bases. The chain's CDR3 is CASSSTGGNQPQHF. For the CDR3, the DNA is TGTGCCAGCAGTTCGACAGGGGGGAATCAGCCCCAGCATTTT.

The V call is TRBV6-6, the J call TRBJ2-7; possibly TRBD2 for D (5 bases). Deletions cut 6 bases from V and 0 bases from J, with 15 bases between. Germline CDR1 MNHNY, CDR2 SVGAGI (reference sequence). CDR3 size: 15 residues. The CDR3 protein is CASRIGGGSSYEQYF. The CDR3, as DNA: TGTGCCAGCAGAATCGGCGGTGGGAGCTCCTACGAGCAGTACTTC.

This rearrangement joins TRBV10-3 to TRBJ2-2, with D possibly being TRBD1 (6 bases). Deletions cut 9 bases from V and 0 bases from J, with 20 bases between. The CDR3 has 17 residues. Germline-derived CDR1 and CDR2 are ENHRY and SYGVKD. For the CDR3, the DNA is TGTGCCATTAAGGGGCTTTCGACAGGCCCGAACACCGGGGAGCTGTTTTTT. It codes for CAIKGLSTGPNTGELFF.

The chain links TRBV20-1 to TRBJ1-4; no firm D call. The germline gives CDR1 DFQATT, CDR2 SNEGSKA (reference sequence). The CDR3 runs to 10 residues. V lost 5 bases and J 7 bases, leaving 5 bases between the germline ends. CDR3 loop: CSAQPEKLFF. CDR3 coding DNA: TGCAGTGCTCAGCCTGAAAAACTGTTTTTT.

V gene TRBV28 combines with J gene TRBJ2-1, with 8 bases identical to TRBD2. From germline, CDR1 is MDHEN and CDR2 SYDVKM. J gave up 0 bases and V 9 bases, and 7 bases lay outside the gene matches. The CDR3 runs to 15 residues. As DNA, the CDR3 is TGTGCCAGTAGCGGGACTCAGAGCTCCTACAATGAGCAGTTCTTC. Protein sequence: CASSGTQSSYNEQFF.